This paragraph covers one TCR beta chain sequence. What it binds is unknown. Positive magnetic bead selection separated CD4+ and CD8+ cells, and flow cytometry confirmed purity. The CDR3 is 16 residues long. The V segment lost 6 bases and the J segment 0 bases; nucleotides outside the gene matches: 6. CDR1 is MDHEN, CDR2 SYDVKM, per germline. Produced via immunoSEQ multiplex PCR; TCRdb's table is partial and in-frame only. The sample lists 13,000 to 15,000 clones, over 65% seen once, with around 27% in the top ten. These data are taken from a study of somatic mutations in cytotoxic T cells in rheumatoid arthritis. Study information: Patient blood (around 30 ml EDTA) was drawn right after diagnosis, before any treatment. Among the T-cell populations stained with V beta antibodies, some were separated by flow sorting at nearly 100% purity, including V beta1+ cells whose TCRB was sequenced. Study-level results: A finding that went unadjusted for multiple comparisons was the slight underrepresentation of TRBV07 in rheumatoid arthritis patients.

Sequencing was performed on CD8+ T cells sorted from blood. This TCR was sampled from an adult with rheumatoid arthritis. The V and J genes are TRBV28 and TRBJ1-5; TRBD1 matches at 9 bases. CDR3 sequence: CASSNGQGNSNQPQHF. Here the CDR3 DNA reads TGTGCCAGCAGCAATGGACAGGGGAATAGCAATCAGCCCCAGCATTTT.